This TCR beta chain was sequenced in a study of radiotherapy plus CTLA-4 blockade in lung cancer. Whole-study findings and limits: Early blood T cell clone dynamics, with interferon-beta, were reported to best predict response. The study found tumor-derived TCR clones expanded in blood after radiotherapy plus ipilimumab.

This table comes from immunoSEQ multiplex PCR, and its TCRdb copy is limited to in-frame clones, with some not included. The data contain about 120,000 clones, around 90% of them seen just once; the ten biggest clones take up approximately 6.6%. Concerning this clone itself: Its antigen is not identified.

The CDR3 has 17 residues. Germline CDR1 SGHRS, CDR2 YFSETQ. V was cut by 1 base and J by 0 bases, with 13 bases left in between. V usage is TRBV5-1 and J usage is TRBJ2-2, with D possibly matching TRBD2 (6 bases). Specimen: peripheral blood, collected from a patient treated with radiotherapy plus ipilimumab. The source is a human donor with non-small cell lung cancer that progressed on radiotherapy plus ipilimumab. The CDR3 protein is CASSLRSGFANTGELFF. CDR3 DNA: TGCGCCAGCAGCTTGAGGAGCGGGTTCGCGAACACCGGGGAGCTGTTTTTT. The full variable domain, completed using reference TRBV5-1 and TRBJ2-2, is KAGVTQTPRYLIKTRGQQVTLSCSPISGHRSVSWYQQTPGQGLQFLFEYFSETQRNKGNFPGRFSGRQFSNSRSEMNVSTLELGDSALYLCASSLRSGFANTGELFFGEGSRLTVL.